The 10 T cell receptor beta chains presented below share a single source sample, sequenced in a study of T cell repertoires in cytomegalovirus infection (dated by TCRdb to the late 2010s). Sequencing used an Illumina HiSeq 1500. In TCRdb, the public reads were trimmed at Q25 with fastp and aligned with MiXCR, with productive beta chains retained. Here each entry gathers all rows of one CDR3 protein and keeps the most common genes and DNA. This sample holds about 78,000 distinct CDR3 sequences; roughly 39% were observed only once. The ten most abundant clones make up over 85% of the sample. These TCRs' antigens remain unknown. The treatment or condition tag for this specimen amounts to: in vitro stimulation with specific CMV peptide epitopes to enrich CMV-specific T cells. The sample here was CD8+ T cells from cultured PBMCs, taken from culture after CMV antigen stimulation. The receptors originated from a human donor in good health (CMV status not recorded). Some clones in this sample may be carry-over from other donors' samples.

This clonotype has more than one count but fewer than ten. This chain connects TRBV12-3 or TRBV12-4 to TRBJ2-7, with D perhaps matching TRBD1 (7 bases). CDR3 length equals 15 residues. Deletions cut 7 bases from V and 7 bases from J, with 23 bases between. CDR3 protein: CASTLATTGTLEQYF. CDR3 bases: TGTGCCAGCACCCTAGCGACGACAGGGACCCTAGAGCAGTACTTC.

This clonotype has just a few counts. The genes are TRBV7-9 and TRBJ2-7; no definite D call. The CDR3 has 12 amino acids. Germline-derived CDR1 and CDR2 are SEHNR and FQNEAQ (reference sequence). V lost 2 bases and J lost 5, with 7 bases in between. Written as DNA, the CDR3 is TGTGCCAGCAGCTTAATATCAAACGAGCAGTACTTC. This encodes CASSLISNEQYF.

V and J are TRBV18 and TRBJ2-4, with TRBD1 matching over 8 bases. The CDR3 runs to 14 residues. Trimming took 0 bases from V and 6 from J; bases not matched to a gene: 1. Germline CDR1 is KGHSH and CDR2 is LQKENI. The CDR3 reads CASSPPDRVNIQYF. The CDR3 DNA follows: TGTGCCAGCTCACCACCGGACAGGGTAAACATTCAGTACTTC.

The sample holds a few counts of this clonotype. The chain couples TRBV27 to TRBJ1-2; D perhaps matches TRBD1 (6 bases). The V gene's germline CDR1 is MNHEY and CDR2 SMNVEV (reference sequence). There are 16 residues in the CDR3. V was cut by 3 bases and J by 8 bases, with 22 bases left in between. CDR3 in DNA: TGTGCCAGCAGTTTGGGGGCAGGCCAATACCCGGGAGGCTACACCTTC. This encodes CASSLGAGQYPGGYTF.

This clonotype was seen a few times. This chain uses TRBV28 with TRBJ1-2, with unresolved D. V was pared by 5 bases and J by 4 bases, with 17 bases between. The length of the CDR3 is 15 residues. CDR1 is MDHEN and CDR2 is SYDVKM in the germline V gene. The CDR3 loop is CASSPNPGPLYGYTF. The CDR3 bases are TGTGCCAGCAGTCCGAATCCCGGACCGCTCTATGGCTACACCTTC.

The chain combines TRBV25-1 with TRBJ1-6; no definite D call. This CDR3 has 17 amino acids. The germline V and J ends were trimmed by 0 bases and 3 bases, with 12 bases remaining between them. Looked up from germline, CDR1 is MGHDK and CDR2 is SYGVNS. The DNA of the CDR3 is TGTGCCAGCAGTGAATATCACGACACCGACTATAATTCACCCCTCCACTTT. As protein: CASSEYHDTDYNSPLHF.

V is TRBV7-4 and J is TRBJ1-2; D remains ambiguous. The V gene lost 4 bases and the J gene lost 2 bases, with 11 bases spanning the gap. The CDR3 has 14 residues. CDR1 and CDR2 from the germline V gene are SGHVT and SQSDAQ. The chain's CDR3 is CASSSGLRNYGYTF. DNA for the CDR3: TGTGCCAGCAGCTCTGGGTTGAGGAACTATGGCTACACCTTC. The variable domain in full, with the rest retrieved from reference TRBV7-4 and TRBJ1-2, is GAGVSQSPRYKVAKRGRDVALRCDSISGHVTLYWYRQTLGQGSEVLTYSQSDAQRDKSGRPSGRFSAERPERSVSTLKIQRTEQGDSAVYLCASSSGLRNYGYTFGSGTRLTVV.

This clonotype was observed a few times. The CDR3 is CASSVTSGGADEQFF. The CDR3 nucleotides read TGTGCCAGCAGTGTTACTAGCGGGGGGGCTGACGAGCAGTTCTTC. This chain joins TRBV27 and TRBJ2-1, with 13 bases matching TRBD2. Germline CDR1 and CDR2: MNHEY and SMNVEV (reference sequence). The CDR3 runs 15 residues. V lost 5 bases, J lost 10 bases, and 8 bases stayed unmatched.

This clonotype was seen a few times. The J gene is TRBJ2-1, the V gene TRBV7-2, with 9 bases fitting TRBD2. The V gene's germline CDR1 is SGHTA and CDR2 FQGNSA. CDR3 length equals 14 residues. V shed 3 bases and J 12 bases; nucleotides not matched to a gene: 9. CDR3 protein: CASSLGGAGGRQFF. For the CDR3, the DNA is TGTGCCAGCAGCTTGGGGGGTGCGGGGGGGCGGCAGTTCTTC.

This clonotype has a single count. The V and J genes are TRBV27 and TRBJ2-5; D might be TRBD2 (6 bases). Trimming shortened V by 5 bases and J by 1 base, and 11 bases separated the two germline ends. This CDR3 contains 14 residues. CDR1 and CDR2 (germline): MNHEY, SMNVEV (reference sequence). CDR3 in amino acids: CASSPSGSQETQYF. DNA for the CDR3: TGTGCCAGCAGTCCCTCCGGGAGCCAAGAGACCCAGTACTTC.